Below, one T cell receptor beta chain is given with its context. Its target is not known. Researchers ran the PCR with 60 Vbeta and 13 Jbeta primers. Source study methods: An analysis performed later counted about 80 million unique TCR beta chains (around 9.9 million of them shared). Assay used: immunoSEQ multiplex PCR; TCRdb lists only in-frame clones, some missing. That table furnishes V, J and clone size, whereas the DNA furnished D and trimming. The sample has about 90,000 clones, about 88% seen once. The data stem from a study of cytomegalovirus exposure and HLA in healthy donors. Study findings and constraints: Donors belonging to an Asian-associated ancestry cluster reportedly showed fewer N-insertions in productive TCRs than the roughly 700-donor mean, according to what a later analysis found. Per a prior analysis, the majority of TCR beta V segments were productive roughly 90% or roughly 30% of the time.

This CDR3 is built from 15 residues. Trimming pared 6 bases from V and 0 bases from J, leaving 13 bases between. The germline CDR1 and CDR2 sequences are SGHTS and YDEGEE. The chain carries TRBV5-8 and TRBJ2-1, with D tentatively TRBD1 (6 bases). Sequencing was performed on PBMCs. This TCR derives from a man between 18 and 29 years old in good health and CMV-seronegative. Here the CDR3 reads CASIWTASSYNEQFF. The CDR3 bases are TGTGCCAGCATTTGGACAGCCAGCTCCTACAATGAGCAGTTCTTC. The full variable domain, its missing parts supplied by reference TRBV5-8 and TRBJ2-1, is EAGVTQSPTHLIKTRGQQATLRCSPISGHTSVYWYQQALGLGLQFLLWYDEGEERNRGNFPPRFSGRQFPNYSSELNVNALELEDSALYLCASIWTASSYNEQFFGPGTRLTVL.